This entry lists 28 T cell receptor beta chains sequenced from one sample in a study of blood T cells in healthy people across ages. Sample-barcoded 5' priming and a J-beta primer mix drove a second PCR of 7 to 11 cycles. Each CDR3 protein is one row after TCRdb ran MiXCR on the 5' RACE reads. This sample has some 900,000 distinct CDR3 sequences, with under 50% found just once. What was sequenced was blood. These receptors all stem from a man aged 30 to 45 in good health.

This clonotype came up once. The chain employs TRBV4-2 and TRBJ2-3; no reliable D call. The germline V gene has CDR1 LGHNA and CDR2 YNFKEQ. The CDR3 totals 14 residues. Trimming removed 3 bases at V and 3 bases at J, with 10 bases between. In nucleotides, the CDR3 is TGTGCCAGCAGCCAGGCCTCGGCAACAGATACGCAGTATTTT. It codes for CASSQASATDTQYF.

The CDR3 DNA is TGCAGTGCTAGAGATGTTAGCGGGAGGTTTGAGACCCAGTACTTC. Protein sequence: CSARDVSGRFETQYF. The chain is built from TRBV20-1 and TRBJ2-7, with 10 bases matching TRBD2. TRBJ2-5 explains the end of the DNA better; the J call may be wrong. The germline CDR1 and CDR2 sequences are DFQATT and SNEGSKA (reference sequence). The CDR3 totals 15 residues.

This clonotype was observed a handful of times. The chain carries TRBV20-1 and TRBJ2-6; 7 positions match TRBD1. This CDR3 spans 16 amino acids. Germline-derived CDR1 and CDR2 are DFQATT and SNEGSKA (reference sequence). V dropped 4 bases and J dropped 1; count of bases not matched to a gene: 7. CDR3 protein: CSATRDSFSGANVLTF. The CDR3 nucleotides read TGCAGTGCTACCCGGGACAGTTTTTCTGGGGCCAACGTCCTGACTTTC.

The chain carries TRBV15 and TRBJ2-6; D may be TRBD2 (5 bases). V gave up 5 bases and J gave up 0 bases, with 14 bases separating them. Germline V gives CDR1 LNHNV, CDR2 YYDKDF (reference sequence). The CDR3 loop spans 17 amino acids. CDR3 sequence reads: CATSFGIALSGANVLTF. The CDR3 bases are TGTGCCACCAGCTTCGGGATAGCGCTCTCTGGGGCCAACGTCCTGACTTTC.

The chain combines TRBV20-1 with TRBJ2-1; D gene uncertain. The V end was cut by 3 bases, the J end by 4 bases, with 13 bases between. The CDR3 is 14 amino acids. Germline lookup yields CDR1 DFQATT and CDR2 SNEGSKA (reference sequence). The CDR3 sequence: CSASMSNGYNEQFF. The CDR3 DNA reads as TGCAGTGCTAGTATGTCTAACGGTTACAATGAGCAGTTCTTC.

This chain joins TRBV4-1 and TRBJ1-1; D is uncertain. The V end lost 1 base, the J end lost 3 bases, and 15 bases lay between the germline ends. CDR1 is MGHRA, CDR2 YSYEKL, per germline. The CDR3 is made up of 16 amino acids. The CDR3 here is CASSQATAREHTEAFF. CDR3 DNA sequence: TGCGCCAGCAGCCAAGCTACAGCACGTGAGCACACTGAAGCTTTCTTT.

This chain uses TRBV30 with TRBJ2-3, with 7 bases matching TRBD1. CDR3 length equals 15 residues. Germline trimming cut 1 base from V and 4 bases from J; bases unmatched to any gene: 8. Germline loops: CDR1 GTSNPN, CDR2 SVGIG (reference sequence). CDR3 amino acids: CAWSATGQEADTQYF. DNA of the CDR3: TGTGCCTGGAGTGCGACAGGGCAAGAGGCAGATACGCAGTATTTT.

This sequence joins TRBV11-2 and TRBJ2-2; D unclear. Deletions cut 1 base from V and 7 bases from J, with 4 bases between. Germline loops: CDR1 SGHAT, CDR2 FQNNGV. The CDR3 loop spans 12 amino acids. CDR3 DNA sequence: TGTGCCAGCAGCTTAGCGGTCGGGGAGCTGTTTTTT. This gives the protein CASSLAVGELFF.

The count of this clonotype is one. Germline is not matched at one junction end, which may reflect a read error. The chain combines TRBV7-2 with TRBJ2-1, with D perhaps matching TRBD2 (5 bases). CDR3 length equals 15 residues. Per germline, CDR1 SGHTA and CDR2 FQGNSA. CDR3 protein: CASSFDYNSYNEQFF. CDR3 in DNA: TGCGCCAGCAGTTTCGACTATAACTCCTACAATGAGCAGTTCTTC.

This clonotype was observed a handful of times. The chain couples TRBV9 to TRBJ2-3; 9 nucleotides align to TRBD2. Per the germline V gene, CDR1 is SGDLS and CDR2 is YYNGEE. CDR3 length equals 18 residues. J lost 2 bases, V lost 3 bases, and 13 bases had no gene match. DNA of the CDR3: TGTGCCAGCAGCGACAGCGCGGGGCGGGGGGGATACACAGATACGCAGTATTTT. Translation gives CASSDSAGRGGYTDTQYF.

This rearrangement joins TRBV7-9 to TRBJ1-1; weak D call: TRBD1 (5 bases). This CDR3 spans 15 amino acids. The germline gives CDR1 SEHNR, CDR2 FQNEAQ (reference sequence). Trimming cost V 8 bases and J 0 bases, with 16 bases left between them. The CDR3 nucleotides read TGTGCCAGCCAGCCCATGGGGGGATTGAACACTGAAGCTTTCTTT. Its protein is CASQPMGGLNTEAFF.

This clonotype was seen only a few times. This chain links TRBV20-1 with TRBJ2-7; 7 bases agree with TRBD1. The V and J ends lost 3 bases and 5 bases, in that order; junction bases with no gene match: 7. The V gene's germline CDR1 is DFQATT and CDR2 SNEGSKA (reference sequence). CDR3 length equals 13 residues. The CDR3 region is CSASVGGNDEQYF. CDR3 nucleotide sequence: TGCAGTGCTAGTGTAGGGGGCAACGACGAGCAGTACTTC.

This clonotype was picked up a small number of times. V usage is TRBV12-3 or TRBV12-4 and J usage is TRBJ2-1; 8 nucleotides align to TRBD2. V lost 7 bases and J lost 6; bases outside the gene matches: 11. CDR3 length equals 15 residues. The CDR3 protein is CASTFGTSKSNEQFF. The DNA for the CDR3 is TGTGCCAGCACCTTTGGGACTAGTAAGTCCAATGAGCAGTTCTTC.

This sequence joins TRBV18 and TRBJ2-7; tentatively, D is TRBD2 (6 bases). In germline, CDR1 is KGHSH, CDR2 LQKENI. The CDR3 runs 13 residues. Trimming left V 6 bases short and J 5 bases short, with 14 bases between. CDR3 sequence: CASSQGGGHEQYF. In DNA, the CDR3 is TGTGCCAGCTCGCAAGGCGGAGGGCACGAGCAGTACTTC.

The V and J genes are TRBV2 and TRBJ2-5; 7 nucleotides align to TRBD2. The end of the DNA fits TRBJ2-7 better, so the J call may be wrong. CDR3 size: 11 residues. CDR1 SNHLY and CDR2 FYNNEI come from the germline V gene. Here the CDR3 reads CASQLAYEQYF. The CDR3 nucleotides are TGTGCCAGCCAACTAGCGTACGAGCAGTACTTC.

The chain links TRBV28 to TRBJ1-5, with D perhaps TRBD1 (5 bases). Germline V CDR1 and CDR2: MDHEN, SYDVKM. CDR3 length: 15 residues. Trimming took off 5 bases at V and 7 bases at J, with 18 bases between the two ends. The CDR3 DNA reads TGTGCCAGCAGTCGGCCGGGGGGTCTGAGACAGCCCCAGCATTTT. Translating it yields CASSRPGGLRQPQHF.

J is TRBJ2-1 and V is TRBV19; tentative D call: TRBD2 (5 bases). V was trimmed by 5 bases and J by 9 bases, leaving 11 bases between them. The CDR3 totals 12 residues. Germline V gene lookup returns CDR1 LNHDA and CDR2 SQIVND (reference sequence). CDR3 residues: CASSWRAGEQFF. In nucleotides, the CDR3 is TGTGCCAGTAGTTGGCGGGCTGGTGAGCAGTTCTTC.

The sample holds many counts of this clonotype. The J gene is TRBJ1-6, the V gene TRBV3-1; the D is unclear. The V and J ends lost 3 bases and 12 bases respectively, with 9 bases between them. Germline V gene data show CDR1 as LGHDT and CDR2 as YNNKEL (reference sequence). The CDR3 loop spans 12 amino acids. The CDR3 coding sequence is TGTGCCAGCAGCCAGGAGTTCCTACCCCTCCACTTT. This encodes CASSQEFLPLHF.

The gene calls are TRBV15 and TRBJ2-7; D is uncertain. CDR3 length equals 14 residues. V gave up 0 bases and J gave up 2 bases, with 8 bases separating them. Germline V CDR1 and CDR2: LNHNV, YYDKDF (reference sequence). The CDR3 DNA sequence: TGTGCCACCAGCAGAGATCACAACGCCTACGAGCAGTACTTC. The encoded protein is CATSRDHNAYEQYF.

This clonotype appeared once. The V gene is TRBV20-1, the J gene TRBJ2-4; TRBD2 matches at 14 bases. Germline-derived CDR1 and CDR2 are DFQATT and SNEGSKA (reference sequence). The CDR3 extends over 18 amino acids. V dropped 0 bases and J dropped 0; count of bases not matched to a gene: 4. This chain's CDR3 is CSARETSGGDLAKNIQYF. DNA for the CDR3: TGCAGTGCTAGAGAGACTAGCGGGGGGGATCTAGCCAAAAACATTCAGTACTTC.

This clonotype was picked up a small number of times. This rearrangement joins TRBV5-1 to TRBJ2-5; weak D call: TRBD2 (7 bases). Germline loops: CDR1 SGHRS, CDR2 YFSETQ. V was cut by 4 bases and J by 4 bases, with 14 bases left in between. The CDR3 spans 14 residues. The CDR3 spells CASSRTGGRETQYF. CDR3 nucleotides: TGCGCCAGCAGCCGTACGGGGGGCCGAGAGACCCAGTACTTC.

This sequence joins TRBV12-5 and TRBJ2-5; D gene unclear. Germline CDR1 is LGHNT and CDR2 is FRNRAP. Trimming pared 1 base from V and 10 bases from J, leaving 16 bases between. The CDR3 runs 14 residues. The CDR3: CASGLANPGSGQYF. Here the CDR3 DNA reads TGTGCTAGTGGTTTGGCCAACCCCGGGTCGGGCCAGTACTTC.

This clonotype is a singleton in its sample. The chain combines TRBV3-1 with TRBJ1-2, with D tentatively TRBD1 (6 bases). The CDR3 is made up of 15 amino acids. CDR1 and CDR2 (germline): LGHDT, YNNKEL (reference sequence). V was trimmed by 4 bases and J by 5 bases, leaving 17 bases between them. CDR3 in DNA: TGTGCCAGCAGCCCACGGGGCAGGGGAGGTTATGGCTACACCTTC. Its protein is CASSPRGRGGYGYTF.

CDR3 DNA sequence: TGCAGTGCCACTAGCGGGGGAGTAAATACGCAGTATTTT. Its translation: CSATSGGVNTQYF. The chain has TRBV20-1 and TRBJ2-3; 11 bases line up with TRBD2. Germline assignment: CDR1 DFQATT and CDR2 SNEGSKA (reference sequence). The CDR3 extends over 13 amino acids. V lost 6 bases and J lost 7; bases outside the gene matches: 6.

To note about this clonotype: One end of the junction does not line up with germline, which may come from a read error. The chain employs TRBV5-8 and TRBJ2-2; the D gene is possibly TRBD2 (5 bases). Germline-derived CDR1 and CDR2 are SGHTS and YDEGEE. The CDR3 sequence is 15 residues long. For the CDR3, the DNA is TGTGCCAGCGGCTTAACCGGGATCAACACCGGGGAGCTGTTTTTT. This encodes CASGLTGINTGELFF.

This chain joins TRBV6-6 and TRBJ1-6; D possibly corresponds to TRBD1 (6 bases). Germline lookup yields CDR1 MNHNY and CDR2 SVGAGI (reference sequence). Between the trimmed V and J ends, which lost 7 bases and 10 bases, there was a span of 17 bases. The CDR3 has 14 residues. In nucleotides, the CDR3 is TGTGCCAGCACAAAGCCGGGGGGCTGGTCACCCCTCCACTTT. Residues: CASTKPGGWSPLHF.

The chain uses TRBV12-3 or TRBV12-4 and TRBJ1-1, with D tentatively TRBD1 (6 bases). The V end lost 7 bases, the J end lost 1 base, and 13 bases lay between the germline ends. This CDR3 is built from 14 residues. The DNA of the CDR3 is TGTGCCAGCACCAGGGGACACCAGAACACTGAAGCTTTCTTT. It encodes CASTRGHQNTEAFF.

This clonotype has just a few counts. This chain uses TRBV12-1 with TRBJ2-1; the D segment call TRBD2 is taken from the table without a DNA check. TRBV12-1 is described as a pseudogene. This CDR3 is 17 amino acids long. Here the CDR3 DNA reads TGTGCCAGCAGCTTCACCCCCAGCGGGGGGTCCTACAATGAGCAGTTCTTC. Translating it yields CASSFTPSGGSYNEQFF.